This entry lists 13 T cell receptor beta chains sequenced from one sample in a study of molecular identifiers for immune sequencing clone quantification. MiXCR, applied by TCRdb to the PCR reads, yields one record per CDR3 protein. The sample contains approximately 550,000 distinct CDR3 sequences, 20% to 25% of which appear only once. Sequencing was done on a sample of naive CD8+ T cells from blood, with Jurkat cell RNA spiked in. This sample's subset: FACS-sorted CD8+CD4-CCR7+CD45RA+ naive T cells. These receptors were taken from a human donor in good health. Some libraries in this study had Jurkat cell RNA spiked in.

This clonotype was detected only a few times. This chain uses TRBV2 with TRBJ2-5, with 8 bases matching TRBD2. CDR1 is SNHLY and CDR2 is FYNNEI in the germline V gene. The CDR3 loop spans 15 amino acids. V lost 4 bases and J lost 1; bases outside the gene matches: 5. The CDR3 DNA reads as TGTGCCAGCAGTGGACGGGGGGGCCGCCAAGAGACCCAGTACTTC. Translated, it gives CASSGRGGRQETQYF.

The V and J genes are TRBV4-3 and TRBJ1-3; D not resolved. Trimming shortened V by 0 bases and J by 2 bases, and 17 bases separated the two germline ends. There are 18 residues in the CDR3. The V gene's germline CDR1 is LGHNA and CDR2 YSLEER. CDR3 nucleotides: TGCGCCAGCAGCCAAGATTCTAAAGGCCGGTACCCTGGAAACACCATATATTTT. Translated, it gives CASSQDSKGRYPGNTIYF.

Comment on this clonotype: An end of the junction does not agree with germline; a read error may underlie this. Written as DNA, the CDR3 is TGTGCCGGCAGTTACGGGGACGGGACCTCCTACGAGCAGTACTTC. It encodes CAGSYGDGTSYEQYF. The V gene is TRBV6-5, the J gene TRBJ2-7, with D tentatively TRBD1 or TRBD2 (5 bases each). The CDR3 is made up of 15 amino acids. Looked up from germline, CDR1 is MNHEY and CDR2 is SVGAGI.

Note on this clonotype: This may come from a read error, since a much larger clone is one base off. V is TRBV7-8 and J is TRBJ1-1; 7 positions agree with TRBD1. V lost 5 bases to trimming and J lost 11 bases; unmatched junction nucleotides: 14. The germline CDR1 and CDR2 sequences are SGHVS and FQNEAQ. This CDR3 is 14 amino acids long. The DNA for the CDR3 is TGTGCCAGCAGCCTAGACCCGACAGGGCCCGGCGCTTTCTTT. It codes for CASSLDPTGPGAFF.

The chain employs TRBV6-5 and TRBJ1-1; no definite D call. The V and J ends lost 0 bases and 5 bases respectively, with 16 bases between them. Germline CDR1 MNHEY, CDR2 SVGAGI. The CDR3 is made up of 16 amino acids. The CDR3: CASSYSNVTTDTEAFF. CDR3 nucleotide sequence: TGTGCCAGCAGTTACTCTAATGTCACGACGGATACTGAAGCTTTCTTT.

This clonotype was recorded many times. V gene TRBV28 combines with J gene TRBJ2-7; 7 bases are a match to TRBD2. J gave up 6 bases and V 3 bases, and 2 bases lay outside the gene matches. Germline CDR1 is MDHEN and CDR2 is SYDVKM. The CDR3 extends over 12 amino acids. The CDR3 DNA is TGTGCCAGCAGTTTGGGAGGGACCGAGCAGTACTTC. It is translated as CASSLGGTEQYF. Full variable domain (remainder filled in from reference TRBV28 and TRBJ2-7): DVKVTQSSRYLVKRTGEKVFLECVQDMDHENMFWYRQDPGLGLRLIYFSYDVKMKEKGDIPEGYSVSREKKERFSLILESASTNQTSMYLCASSLGGTEQYFGPGTRLTVT.

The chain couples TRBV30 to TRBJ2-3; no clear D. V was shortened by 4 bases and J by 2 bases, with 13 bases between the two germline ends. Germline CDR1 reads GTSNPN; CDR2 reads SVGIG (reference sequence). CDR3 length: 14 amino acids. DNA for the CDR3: TGTGCCTGGACCCAACAGATATCCACAGATACGCAGTATTTT. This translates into CAWTQQISTDTQYF.

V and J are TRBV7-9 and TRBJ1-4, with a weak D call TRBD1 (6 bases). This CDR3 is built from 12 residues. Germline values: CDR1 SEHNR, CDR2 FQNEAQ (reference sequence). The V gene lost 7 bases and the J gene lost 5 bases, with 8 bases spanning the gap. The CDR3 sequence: CASNRANEKLFF. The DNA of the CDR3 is TGTGCCAGCAACAGGGCGAATGAAAAACTGTTTTTT.

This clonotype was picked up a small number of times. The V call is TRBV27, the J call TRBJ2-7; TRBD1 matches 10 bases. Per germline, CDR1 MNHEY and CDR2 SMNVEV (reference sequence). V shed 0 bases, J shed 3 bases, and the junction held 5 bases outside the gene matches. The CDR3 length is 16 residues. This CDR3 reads CASSLSGDRGFYEQYF. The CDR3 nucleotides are TGTGCCAGCAGTTTATCAGGGGACAGGGGTTTCTACGAGCAGTACTTC.

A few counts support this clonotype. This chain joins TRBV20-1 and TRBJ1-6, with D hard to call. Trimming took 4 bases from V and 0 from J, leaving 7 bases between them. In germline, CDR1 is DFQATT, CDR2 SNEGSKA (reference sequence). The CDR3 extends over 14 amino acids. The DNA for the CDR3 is TGCAGTGCTATAGAAAGCTCCTATAATTCACCCCTCCACTTT. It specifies CSAIESSYNSPLHF.

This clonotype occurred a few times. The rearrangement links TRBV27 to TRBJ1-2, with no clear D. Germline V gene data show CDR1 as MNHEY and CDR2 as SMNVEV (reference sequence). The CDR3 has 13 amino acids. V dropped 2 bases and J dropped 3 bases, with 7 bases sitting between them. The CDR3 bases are TGTGCCAGCAGTTTAGCAGAACACTATGGCTACACCTTC. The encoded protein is CASSLAEHYGYTF.

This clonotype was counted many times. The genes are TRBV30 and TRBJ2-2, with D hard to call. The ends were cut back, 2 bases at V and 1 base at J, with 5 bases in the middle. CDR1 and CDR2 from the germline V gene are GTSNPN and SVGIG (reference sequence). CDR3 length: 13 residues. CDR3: CAWSQVNTGELFF. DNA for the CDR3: TGTGCCTGGAGTCAAGTGAACACCGGGGAGCTGTTTTTT.

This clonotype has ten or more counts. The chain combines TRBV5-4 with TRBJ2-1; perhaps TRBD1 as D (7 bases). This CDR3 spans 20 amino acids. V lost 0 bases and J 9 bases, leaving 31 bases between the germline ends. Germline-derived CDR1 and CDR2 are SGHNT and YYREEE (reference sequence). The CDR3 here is CASSLARQGGAQVRDGEQFF. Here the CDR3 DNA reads TGTGCCAGCAGCTTGGCGAGACAGGGAGGCGCCCAAGTCCGGGACGGTGAGCAGTTCTTC.